The clone carrying this TCR beta chain appeared many times. The antigen remains unidentified. Time point meaning: newly diagnosed GD, antithyroid drugs for less than 3 months. Researchers made the TCR library from RNA that was extracted from PBMCs. The data stem from a study of regulatory T cells in long-lasting Graves disease. Study results and limitations: Gene preferences differed: TRBV28, TRBJ1-2, TRBJ2-5 in persistent cases.

Germline-derived CDR1 and CDR2 are DFQATT and SNEGSKA (reference sequence). Unmatched junction bases numbered 6, after V lost 4 bases and J lost 2 bases. The CDR3 extends over 15 amino acids. Construction of the TCR beta libraries employed iRepertoire HTBI primers in conjunction with Arm-PCR of CDR3 regions. In TCRdb, the multiplex PCR reads were re-called with MiXCR into one record per CDR3 protein. Altogether about 420,000 distinct CDR3 sequences are present, about 17% being singletons, with the ten largest covering 23%. The same sample was also used in a study of T cells in Graves' hyperthyroidism and ophthalmopathy. That study reports: Expanded thyroid clonotypes (above 0.001) were mostly also found in blood.

The specimen was peripheral blood mononuclear cells (PBMCs), collected at new diagnosis, from a patient treated with antithyroid drugs. The clonotype originates from a woman under 30 with Graves disease. The V gene is TRBV20-1, the J gene TRBJ2-1; 9 nucleotides match TRBD2. The CDR3 sequence is CSAIRKRGAYNEQFF. The CDR3 DNA reads TGCAGTGCTATCCGGAAGCGGGGGGCCTACAATGAGCAGTTCTTC.